These T cell receptor beta chains were read from a single sample in a study of human T cells and chemical hapten exposure. Each CDR3 protein is one row after TCRdb ran MiXCR on the RACE reads. This sample carries 95,000 to 150,000 distinct CDR3 sequences, approximately 13% of them seen once, and the ten largest clones take about 3%. Source: whole blood, taken in connection with sensitization to the hapten diphenylcyclopropenone (DPC). The receptor set was obtained from a woman between 18 and 29 years old with alopecia areata. Some clones in this sample may be carry-over from other donors' samples. Each CDR3 is given with its conserved first and last residue. The order of the fields is J gene, V gene, clone size, D gene, CDR3 protein, CDR3 DNA. A D gene is named only where the DNA matches it firmly. Clone size is given for some rows only: seen once, a few or many times, or a class if the clone is expanded.

>TRBJ2-2|TRBV30|few|TRBD1
CAWKPGQGSRELFF
TGTGCCTGGAAGCCGGGACAGGGGTCAAGGGAGCTGTTTTTT
>TRBJ1-1|TRBV9|few|-
CASSMGFGNTEAFF
TGTGCCAGCAGCATGGGCTTCGGGAACACTGAAGCTTTCTTT
>TRBJ1-1|TRBV7-2|-|TRBD1
CASSLRQGISRTEAFF
TGTGCCAGCAGCTTGCGACAGGGGATTTCGAGGACTGAAGCTTTCTTT
>TRBJ1-2|TRBV4-3|few|TRBD1
CASSPHRGQGADYGYTF
TGCGCCAGCAGCCCTCACCGGGGACAGGGAGCGGACTATGGCTACACCTTC
>TRBJ1-5|TRBV19|many|-
CASNTPGALRVPQHF
TGTGCCAGCAACACACCGGGAGCCCTCAGGGTGCCCCAGCATTTT
>TRBJ1-5|TRBV12-5|once|-
CASGLNQPQHF
TGTGCTAGTGGTTTAAATCAGCCCCAGCATTTT
>TRBJ1-1|TRBV2|-|TRBD1
CASQTGRTTEAFF
TGTGCCTCCCAGACAGGGAGGACAACTGAAGCTTTCTTT
>TRBJ2-5|TRBV29-1|few|-
CSGLGRPTSGETQYF
TGCAGCGGCCTGGGTCGCCCTACTTCGGGAGAGACCCAGTACTTC
>TRBJ2-3|TRBV5-4|-|-
CASSFNADTQYF
TGTGCCAGCAGCTTTAATGCAGATACGCAGTATTTT
>TRBJ2-5|TRBV9|many|TRBD1
CASSAYTGVKETQYF
TGTGCCAGCAGCGCTTACACAGGGGTAAAAGAGACCCAGTACTTC
>TRBJ1-6|TRBV6-6|-|-
CASSYSAESSPLHF
TGTGCCAGCAGTTACTCGGCAGAATCTTCACCCCTCCACTTT
>TRBJ1-2|TRBV18|many|-
CASSPQTGLYGYTF
TGTGCCAGCTCACCCCAAACAGGGCTCTATGGCTACACCTTC
>TRBJ2-7|TRBV28|-|-
CASTLAGYEQYF
TGTGCCAGCACTTTGGCGGGATACGAGCAGTACTTC
>TRBJ2-3|TRBV7-9|few|-
CASSLDPTRGTDTQYF
TGTGCCAGCAGCTTAGATCCGACTAGGGGCACAGATACGCAGTATTTT
>TRBJ1-6|TRBV7-6|-|-
CASSDGQYDSPLHF
TGTGCCAGCAGCGACGGACAGTACGATTCACCCCTCCACTTT